This TCR beta chain comes out of a study of Ad26.COV2.S vaccination and SARS-CoV-2 variants. About the research overall: In the study, Ad26.COV2.S was injected intramuscularly once, or twice 56 days apart.

Sample treatment: roughly 20 received Ad26.COV2.S at low or high dose, single or two shots; 5 received placebo; per-sample allocation not given. Sampling was done on day 63 after the first vaccine or placebo injection. The data were produced by immunoSEQ multiplex PCR, yet TCRdb's version contains in-frame clones alone and is incomplete. The sample contains around 340,000 clones, 88% of which appear only once. Regarding this clone: Its target is not known.

The CDR3 spans 11 residues. V was cut by 5 bases and J by 1 base, with 4 bases left in between. Per germline, CDR1 GTSNPN and CDR2 SVGIG (reference sequence). Study results and limitations: Post-vaccination breadth of spike-specific CD8+ and CD4+ T cell responses was reportedly substantial. Those who received the vaccine showed greater spike-specific TCR breadth than those given placebo. There was a possibility that the TCR breadth and depth analyses underestimated total T cell responses.

This chain joins TRBV30 and TRBJ2-3; no reliable D call. The receptor was derived from a person between 18 and 65 years old who received the Ad26.COV2.S COVID-19 vaccine or a placebo. Sequencing was performed on peripheral blood, taken in a trial of Ad26.COV2.S vaccine versus placebo. CDR3 sequence reads: CAWSRTDTQYF. The CDR3 coding sequence is TGTGCCTGGTCCCGCACAGATACGCAGTATTTT.